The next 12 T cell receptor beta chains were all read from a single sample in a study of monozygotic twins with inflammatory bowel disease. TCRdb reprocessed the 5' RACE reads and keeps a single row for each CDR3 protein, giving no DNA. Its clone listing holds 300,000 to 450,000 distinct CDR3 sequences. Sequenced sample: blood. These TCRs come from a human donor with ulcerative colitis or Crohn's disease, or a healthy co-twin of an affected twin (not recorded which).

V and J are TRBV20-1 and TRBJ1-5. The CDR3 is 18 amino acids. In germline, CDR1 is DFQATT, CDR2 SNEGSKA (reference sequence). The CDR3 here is CSARDYGAGPTLRQPQHF.

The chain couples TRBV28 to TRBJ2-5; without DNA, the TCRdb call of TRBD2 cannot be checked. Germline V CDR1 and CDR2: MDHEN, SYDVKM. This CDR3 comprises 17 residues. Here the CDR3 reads CASSYREGSTLQETQYF.

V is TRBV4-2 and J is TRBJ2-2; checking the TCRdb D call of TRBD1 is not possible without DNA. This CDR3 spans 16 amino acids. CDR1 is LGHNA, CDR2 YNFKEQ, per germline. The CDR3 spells CASSHPGGAGTGELFF.

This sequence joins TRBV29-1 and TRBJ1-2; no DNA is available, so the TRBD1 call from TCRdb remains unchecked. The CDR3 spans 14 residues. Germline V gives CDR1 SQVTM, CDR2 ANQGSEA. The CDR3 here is CSVEPSTGRYGYTF.

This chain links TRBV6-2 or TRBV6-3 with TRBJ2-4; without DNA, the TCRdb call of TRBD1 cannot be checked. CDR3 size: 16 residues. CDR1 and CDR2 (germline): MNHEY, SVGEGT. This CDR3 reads CASSLQGGVTKNIQYF.

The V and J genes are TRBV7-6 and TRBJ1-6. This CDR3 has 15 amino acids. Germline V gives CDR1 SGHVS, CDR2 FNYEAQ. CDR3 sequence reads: CASSLAGETNSPLHF.

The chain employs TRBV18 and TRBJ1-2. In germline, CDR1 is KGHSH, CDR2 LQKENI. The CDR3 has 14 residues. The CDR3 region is CASSPTQTNYGYTF. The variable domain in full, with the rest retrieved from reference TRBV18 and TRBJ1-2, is NAGVMQNPRHLVRRRGQEARLRCSPMKGHSHVYWYRQLPEEGLKFMVYLQKENIIDESGMPKERFSAEFPKEGPSILRIQQVVRGDSAAYFCASSPTQTNYGYTFGSGTRLTVV.

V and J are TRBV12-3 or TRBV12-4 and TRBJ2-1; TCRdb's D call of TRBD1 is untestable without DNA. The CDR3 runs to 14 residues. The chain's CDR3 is CASSPPQGQNEQFF.

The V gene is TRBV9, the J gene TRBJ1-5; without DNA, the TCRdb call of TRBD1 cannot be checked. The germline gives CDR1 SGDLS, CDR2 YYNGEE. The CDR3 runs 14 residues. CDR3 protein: CASSVGDRIQPQHF.

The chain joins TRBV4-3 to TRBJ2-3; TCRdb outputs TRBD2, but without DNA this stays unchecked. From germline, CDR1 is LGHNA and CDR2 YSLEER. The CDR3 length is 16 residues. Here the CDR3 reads CASSQEGPFSTDTQYF.

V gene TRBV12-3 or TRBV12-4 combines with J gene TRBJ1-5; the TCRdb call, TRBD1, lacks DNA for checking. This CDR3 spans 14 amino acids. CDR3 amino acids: CASSLEGAPRPQHF.

CDR3 sequence reads: CASVPDKVGYTEAFF. This chain links TRBV5-1 with TRBJ1-1; as DNA is missing, the TRBD1 call by TCRdb cannot be tested. Per germline, CDR1 SGHRS and CDR2 YFSETQ. The CDR3 contains 15 residues. Variable domain in full (rest from reference TRBV5-1 and TRBJ1-1): KAGVTQTPRYLIKTRGQQVTLSCSPISGHRSVSWYQQTPGQGLQFLFEYFSETQRNKGNFPGRFSGRQFSNSRSEMNVSTLELGDSALYLCASVPDKVGYTEAFFGQGTRLTVV.